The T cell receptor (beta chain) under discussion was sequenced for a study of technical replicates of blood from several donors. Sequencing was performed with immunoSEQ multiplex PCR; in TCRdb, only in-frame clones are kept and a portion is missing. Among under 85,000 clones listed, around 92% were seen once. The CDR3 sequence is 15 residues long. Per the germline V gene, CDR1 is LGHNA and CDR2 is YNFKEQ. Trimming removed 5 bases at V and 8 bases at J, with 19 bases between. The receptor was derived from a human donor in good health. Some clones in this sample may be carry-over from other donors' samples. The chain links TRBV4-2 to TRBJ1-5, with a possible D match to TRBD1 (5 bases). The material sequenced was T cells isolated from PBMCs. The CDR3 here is CASSLLGAGGEPQHF. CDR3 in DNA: TGTGCCAGCAGCTTGTTAGGAGCCGGGGGAGAGCCCCAGCATTTT.